The entry below describes one T cell receptor beta chain. The antigen remains unidentified. This entry is derived from a study of post-analysis software for immune sequencing data. The study, taken as a whole, reports: About five TRBV segments appeared more often in patients than in controls, and TRBV5-6, TRBV5-1 and TRBV20-1 were among these.

Tagging with unique molecular identifiers was a feature of the TCR beta cDNA libraries. TCRdb fed the PCR reads into MiXCR, producing one record per CDR3 protein. Of hundreds of thousands of distinct CDR3 sequences detected, approximately 59% appear once; the ten largest clones hold approximately 10%. Trimming took off 8 bases at V and 3 bases at J, with 18 bases between the two ends. CDR1 MGHDK and CDR2 SYGVNS come from the germline V gene. The CDR3 is 15 residues long. Material for sequencing was blood. The receptor was isolated from a girl aged 2 to 10 with multiple sclerosis. The rearrangement joins TRBV25-1 to TRBJ2-3, with D possibly TRBD1 on 5 matching bases. The CDR3 DNA reads TGTGCCAGCGGCTACAACGACAAGGGGACAGATACGCAGTATTTT. Amino acids: CASGYNDKGTDTQYF. The variable domain in full, with the rest retrieved from reference TRBV25-1 and TRBJ2-3, is EADIYQTPRYLVIGTGKKITLECSQTMGHDKMYWYQQDPGMELHLIHYSYGVNSTEKGDLSSESTVSRIRTEHFPLTLESARPSHTSQYLCASGYNDKGTDTQYFGPGTRLTVL.